This T cell receptor beta chain was captured in a study of regulatory T cells. Study findings and constraints: In patients, unique TRB V-J pairs were restricted and V/J usage skewed, especially in Tregs. In CD3G-deficient patients, conventional CD4+ T cells were enriched for hydrophobic CDR3 residues at positions 6 and 7.

Primers: 52 TRBV forward and 13 TRBJ reverse. Produced via immunoSEQ multiplex PCR; TCRdb's table is partial and in-frame only. The data hold more than 25,000 clones, with around 90% observed a single time. At testing, patients were 2 to 39 years old, with reduced naive and increased memory T-cell proportions. Regulatory (CD25-high CD127-low) and conventional (CD25-low CD127-high) CD4+ T cells were sorted separately. The CDR3 has 16 residues. Germline CDR1 reads SGHVS; CDR2 reads FQNEAQ. After removal of 1 base from V and 4 bases from J, the junction contained 7 bases not matched to a gene. Details on this clone: What it binds is not known.

The V call is TRBV7-8, the J call TRBJ2-3; 8 bases are a match to TRBD2. Sequenced input: conventional CD4+ T cells sorted from blood. The sequence was collected from a person under 35 with CD3G deficiency. The CDR3 DNA sequence: TGTGCCAGCAGCTTAGATAGCGGGATTATCTCAGATACGCAGTATTTT. This gives the protein CASSLDSGIISDTQYF.